Presented here are 10 T cell receptor beta chains from one specimen sequenced in a study of tumor and adjacent non-tumor tissue in lung cancer. This sample's RNA came from whole unsorted tissue. Distant lung tissue was collected more than 3 cm away from the tumor edge. TCRbeta libraries were built with three rounds of nested PCR, modified from ARM-PCR. TCRdb re-called the multiplex PCR reads with MiXCR, one entry per CDR3 protein. Here the sample spans tens of thousands of distinct CDR3 sequences, around 64% being singletons. Sequences were obtained from distant non-tumor lung tissue. These receptors originate from a man between 70 and 80 years old with non-small cell lung cancer.

In the case of this clonotype: This could be a read error, since a much larger clone is one nucleotide away. The chain employs TRBV10-2 and TRBJ2-3, with TRBD2 identical over 7 bases. Germline lookup yields CDR1 WSHSY and CDR2 SAAADI. This CDR3 has 15 residues. The CDR3 coding sequence is TGCGCCGGCAGTGAGAGGGGACTAAACACAGATACGCAGTATTTT. This encodes CAGSERGLNTDTQYF.

The chain has TRBV28 and TRBJ2-7; D perhaps matches TRBD1 (6 bases). The V gene's germline CDR1 is MDHEN and CDR2 SYDVKM. This CDR3 has 14 residues. Trimming cost V 6 bases and J 9 bases, with 21 bases left between them. Here the CDR3 reads CASSTGQINNGQYF. CDR3 DNA: TGTGCCAGCAGCACAGGGCAGATTAACAACGGGCAGTACTTC.

On this clonotype: A much larger clone sits a single nucleotide away, making a read error possible. The chain recombines TRBV5-5 with TRBJ2-7; D tentatively reads TRBD1 or TRBD2 (5 bases each). Germline V gene lookup returns CDR1 SGHKS and CDR2 YYEKEE (reference sequence). The CDR3 spans 13 residues. Trimming left V 4 bases short and J 3 bases short, with 11 bases between. The DNA for the CDR3 is TGTGCCAGCAGCCTAGGGACCGACTACGAGCAGTACTTC. Translated, it gives CASSLGTDYEQYF.

As to this clonotype: A much bigger clone sits one base away, suggesting this may be a read error. This chain connects TRBV6-5 to TRBJ2-7; 8 bases line up with TRBD2. The CDR3 runs 13 residues. Germline CDR1 reads MNHEY; CDR2 reads SVGAGI. The CDR3, as DNA: TGTGCCAGCAGTACGGGTCTCGGGGGGGAGCACTACTTC. This translates into CASSTGLGGEHYF.

Comments on this clonotype: The germline gene is not matched at one end of the junction; a read error may be the cause. The rearrangement links TRBV6-6 to TRBJ1-6; TRBD1 might be the D (6 bases). The CDR3 runs to 14 residues. CDR1 is MNHNY, CDR2 SVGAGI, per germline (reference sequence). In nucleotides, the CDR3 is TGTGCCAGTAGTTTACCAGGGGTAGGTTCACTCCTCCACTTT. Translated: CASSLPGVGSLLHF.

In the case of this clonotype: It may be a read error: a sequence one base away is much more abundant. This rearrangement joins TRBV27 to TRBJ2-3, with D possibly called TRBD1 or TRBD2 (5 bases each). V was cut by 6 bases and J by 4 bases, with 20 bases left in between. The CDR3 sequence is 16 residues long. Per the germline V gene, CDR1 is MNHEY and CDR2 is SMNVEV (reference sequence). The CDR3 region is CASRKFGTPIPDTQYF. CDR3 DNA: TGTGCCAGCAGAAAGTTCGGGACCCCAATCCCAGATACGCAGTATTTT.

A word on this clonotype: Its ends do not fully match the called genes, so a read error is possible. The gene calls are TRBV29-1 and TRBJ2-3, with TRBD1 identical over 8 bases. The CDR3 contains 20 residues. From germline, CDR1 is SQVTM and CDR2 ANQGSEA. The CDR3 loop reads CSAGQEVSTRGLIGTDTHYF. The CDR3 DNA reads as TGCAGCGCGGGACAGGAAGTGAGCACCAGAGGTTTGATCGGAACAGATACGCACTATTTT.

Regarding this clonotype: Germline is not matched at one junction end, which may reflect a read error. The chain is built from TRBV11-2 and TRBJ2-1; TRBD2 is a possible D gene (6 bases). The CDR3 sequence is 18 residues long. Germline V gives CDR1 SGHAT, CDR2 FQNNGV. CDR3 nucleotides: TGTGCCAGCAGCCTCAGGGCCCCCGGGGGTGGCTCCCACAATGAGCAGTTCTTC. It specifies CASSLRAPGGGSHNEQFF.

V is TRBV10-3 and J is TRBJ2-7, with a weak D call TRBD2 (6 bases). Germline-derived CDR1 and CDR2 are ENHRY and SYGVKD. The CDR3 has 12 residues. V was cut by 11 bases and J by 6 bases, with 17 bases left in between. CDR3 in amino acids: CAATSGTCEQYF. Here the CDR3 DNA reads TGTGCCGCGACTAGTGGGACCTGCGAGCAGTACTTC.

The gene calls are TRBV20-1 and TRBJ2-5; D is uncertain. The V and J ends lost 5 bases and 3 bases respectively, with 10 bases between them. Germline values: CDR1 DFQATT, CDR2 SNEGSKA (reference sequence). The CDR3 covers 12 residues. The CDR3 spells CSAGGRKETQYF. DNA for the CDR3: TGCAGTGCTGGTGGTCGGAAAGAGACCCAGTACTTC.